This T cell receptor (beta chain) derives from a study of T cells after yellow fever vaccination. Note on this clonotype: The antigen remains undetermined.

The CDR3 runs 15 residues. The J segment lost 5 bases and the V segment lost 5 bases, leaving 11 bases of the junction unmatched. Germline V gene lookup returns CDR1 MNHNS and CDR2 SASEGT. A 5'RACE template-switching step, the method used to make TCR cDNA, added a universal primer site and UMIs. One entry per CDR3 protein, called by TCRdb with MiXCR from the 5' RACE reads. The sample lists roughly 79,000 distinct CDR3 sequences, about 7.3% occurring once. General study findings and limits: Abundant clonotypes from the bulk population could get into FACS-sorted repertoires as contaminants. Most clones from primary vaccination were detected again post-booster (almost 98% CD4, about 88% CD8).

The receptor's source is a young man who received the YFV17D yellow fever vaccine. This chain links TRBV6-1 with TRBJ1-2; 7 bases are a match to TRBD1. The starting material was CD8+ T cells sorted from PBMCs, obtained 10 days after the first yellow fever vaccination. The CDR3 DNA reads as TGTGCCAGCAGTAGAGAGACAGGGATGTGGTATGGCTACACCTTC. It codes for CASSRETGMWYGYTF.